The sequence of this T cell receptor beta chain was determined in a study of T cell responses to AZD1222 COVID-19 vaccine. Findings and caveats of the study: Spike-specific TCR breadth and depth went up after people got two AZD1222 doses. Sampling that yielded the repertoires occurred only after the peak T cell response. Females made up more of the donors, who were largely white British, and clonal diversity may have come out too low.

In germline, CDR1 is SQVTM, CDR2 ANQGSEA. Trimming left V 3 bases short and J 0 bases short, with 10 bases between. The CDR3 consists of 14 residues. Turning to this clone: Its specificity is not known.

The method was immunoSEQ multiplex PCR; TCRdb's version includes in-frame clones alone and lacks a portion of them. The sample lists fewer than 110,000 clones; approximately 87% were seen once. The sequence came from an adult who received the AZD1222 COVID-19 vaccine. The sequencing used peripheral blood, collected 28 days after the second AZD1222 dose. The chain couples TRBV29-1 to TRBJ2-3, with a weak D call TRBD2 (5 bases). CDR3 bases: TGCAGCGTTGAGGGAGCCTTTAGCACAGATACGCAGTATTTT. Translating it yields CSVEGAFSTDTQYF.